Shown below are 30 T cell receptor beta chains from a single sample sequenced in a study of cytomegalovirus exposure and HLA in healthy donors. The PCR made use of 60 Vbeta and 13 Jbeta primers. Method: immunoSEQ multiplex PCR; TCRdb's copy keeps in-frame clones and lacks some. The sample has under 55,000 clones, 70% to 80% seen once. The specimen was PBMCs. The receptor source for this set is a woman in her thirties in good health and CMV-seronegative.

This clone was counted at least ten times. J is TRBJ2-1 and V is TRBV27; TRBD2 is a possible D gene (6 bases). Trimming took off 4 bases at V and 3 bases at J, with 13 bases between the two ends. The CDR3 is made up of 15 amino acids. Per germline, CDR1 MNHEY and CDR2 SMNVEV (reference sequence). CDR3 bases: TGTGCCAGCAGTTCCCGGGGACTCCTCTACAATGAGCAGTTCTTC. Protein: CASSSRGLLYNEQFF.

J is TRBJ1-5 and V is TRBV27; D is ambiguous. CDR1 is MNHEY, CDR2 SMNVEV, per germline (reference sequence). The CDR3 has 12 residues. Trimming shortened V by 4 bases and J by 14 bases, and 15 bases separated the two germline ends. This CDR3 is CASSSPGSAEHF. The CDR3 nucleotides read TGTGCCAGCAGTTCACCGGGATCCGCAGAGCATTTT.

The chain's CDR3 is CASINYNEQFF. The CDR3 region has the DNA TGTGCCAGCATTAACTACAATGAGCAGTTCTTC. The chain links TRBV7-2 to TRBJ2-1; D not resolved. Per germline, CDR1 SGHTA and CDR2 FQGNSA. V lost 7 bases and J lost 3, with 4 bases in between. The CDR3 totals 11 residues.

The chain links TRBV5-4 to TRBJ2-5; 7 bases line up with TRBD1. The CDR3 runs to 16 residues. V shed 4 bases and J 2 bases; nucleotides not matched to a gene: 11. The germline V gene has CDR1 SGHNT and CDR2 YYREEE (reference sequence). CDR3 region: CASSLPSRDSQETQYF. CDR3 DNA: TGTGCCAGCAGCCTCCCCTCTCGGGACAGTCAAGAGACCCAGTACTTC.

This clone occurred a few times. This chain connects TRBV30 to TRBJ2-1, with 8 bases aligning to TRBD1. With 2 bases clipped from V and 7 bases from J, the junction kept 10 bases outside the gene matches. The germline V gene encodes CDR1 GTSNPN and CDR2 SVGIG (reference sequence). The CDR3 length is 15 residues. CDR3 DNA sequence: TGTGCCTGGAGTAGCGAGACAGGGGACGTGAATGAGCAGTTCTTC. Amino acid sequence: CAWSSETGDVNEQFF.

CDR3 protein: CASSRAGTQSWGQYF. The CDR3 DNA reads TGTGCCAGCAGCCGGGCCGGGACTCAATCCTGGGGGCAGTACTTC. This chain links TRBV7-9 with TRBJ2-7; a weak D match, TRBD2 (6 bases). Germline V gene sequence: CDR1 SEHNR, CDR2 FQNEAQ (reference sequence). Deletions cut 5 bases from V and 9 bases from J, with 23 bases between. This CDR3 has 15 residues.

The chain joins TRBV28 to TRBJ1-2; D possibly corresponds to TRBD1 (5 bases). V was cut by 2 bases and J by 8 bases, with 21 bases left in between. This CDR3 has 16 residues. Germline V gives CDR1 MDHEN, CDR2 SYDVKM. The CDR3 reads CASSLVVGGGGRGYTF. CDR3 bases: TGTGCCAGCAGTTTAGTGGTTGGCGGGGGAGGAAGAGGCTACACCTTC.

The chain couples TRBV6-5 to TRBJ1-1; 9 bases align to TRBD1. Germline V gene lookup returns CDR1 MNHEY and CDR2 SVGAGI. The J segment lost 5 bases and the V segment lost 5 bases, leaving 9 bases of the junction unmatched. The CDR3 consists of 15 residues. CDR3 residues: CASSPTTGGSTEAFF. The CDR3 DNA is TGTGCCAGCAGTCCTACAACAGGGGGCTCAACTGAAGCTTTCTTT.

This rearrangement joins TRBV10-3 to TRBJ2-7, with 10 bases fitting TRBD2. The germline CDR1 and CDR2 sequences are ENHRY and SYGVKD. Trimming cost V 6 bases and J 4 bases; bases outside gene matches: 3. There are 13 residues in the CDR3. The CDR3 DNA sequence: TGTGCCATCAGCGGGACTAGCGCGTACGAGCAGTACTTC. Protein product: CAISGTSAYEQYF.

The V and J genes are TRBV4-2 and TRBJ2-7, with D maybe TRBD1 (5 bases). Germline CDR1 and CDR2: LGHNA and YNFKEQ. This CDR3 is 13 amino acids long. V was cut by 0 bases and J by 6 bases, with 9 bases left in between. CDR3 region: CASSQERRGEQYF. CDR3 in DNA: TGTGCCAGCAGCCAAGAACGAAGGGGCGAGCAGTACTTC.

This chain joins TRBV10-3 and TRBJ2-7, with TRBD2 matching 11 bases. CDR1 ENHRY and CDR2 SYGVKD come from the germline V gene. The length of the CDR3 is 14 residues. Trimming removed 11 bases from V and 3 bases from J; junction bases left unmatched: 9. The CDR3: CAARPGLAGYEQYF. CDR3 nucleotides: TGTGCCGCCAGGCCAGGACTAGCGGGCTACGAGCAGTACTTC.

The rearrangement links TRBV6-5 to TRBJ1-5, with 7 nucleotides matching TRBD1. V lost 5 bases to trimming and J lost 6 bases; unmatched junction nucleotides: 7. Germline CDR1 MNHEY, CDR2 SVGAGI. CDR3 length: 14 amino acids. CDR3 region: CASSGTGAGQPQHF. The DNA of the CDR3 is TGTGCCAGCAGTGGAACAGGGGCAGGTCAGCCCCAGCATTTT.

This chain connects TRBV18 to TRBJ1-1, with D hard to call. Germline V CDR1 and CDR2: KGHSH, LQKENI. V was trimmed by 2 bases and J by 4 bases, leaving 8 bases between them. The CDR3 has 13 residues. Here the CDR3 DNA reads TGTGCCAGCTCACCATTTGAGGGCACTGAAGCTTTCTTT. Translating it yields CASSPFEGTEAFF.

This clone was found a few times. The rearrangement links TRBV4-2 to TRBJ2-7; 8 bases are shared with TRBD1. The CDR3 extends over 15 amino acids. V lost 0 bases to trimming and J lost 3 bases; unmatched junction nucleotides: 4. Germline CDR1 LGHNA, CDR2 YNFKEQ. The CDR3 nucleotides are TGTGCCAGCAGCCAAGATAATACAGGGGGCTACGAGCAGTACTTC. It is translated as CASSQDNTGGYEQYF.

The V and J genes are TRBV7-7 and TRBJ2-5; 11 nucleotides line up with TRBD2. The CDR3 spans 15 residues. V was pared by 5 bases and J by 5 bases, with 7 bases of the junction left unmatched. In germline, CDR1 is SSHAT, CDR2 FNYEAQ (reference sequence). For the CDR3, the DNA is TGTGCCAGCAGCCCTACTAGCGGGGGCTGGGAGACCCAGTACTTC. It is translated as CASSPTSGGWETQYF.

The CDR3 sequence: CAWVRQGATGNEQFF. The DNA for the CDR3 is TGTGCCTGGGTACGACAGGGAGCGACAGGGAATGAGCAGTTCTTC. The J gene is TRBJ2-1, the V gene TRBV30; 7 bases are a match to TRBD1. V lost 5 bases to trimming and J lost 7 bases; unmatched junction nucleotides: 14. The germline gives CDR1 GTSNPN, CDR2 SVGIG (reference sequence). The CDR3 has 15 residues.

This clone was seen just once. The V and J genes are TRBV6-5 and TRBJ2-7, with 7 bases lining up with TRBD1. This CDR3 is 13 amino acids long. Unmatched junction bases numbered 4, after V lost 5 bases and J lost 3 bases. Per germline, CDR1 MNHEY and CDR2 SVGAGI. The CDR3 protein is CASSKGAYYEQYF. The CDR3 nucleotides read TGTGCCAGCAGTAAGGGGGCCTACTACGAGCAGTACTTC.

The chain couples TRBV11-1 to TRBJ2-1, with D perhaps matching TRBD2 (5 bases). The CDR3 runs to 13 residues. The V end lost 4 bases, the J end lost 4 bases, and 8 bases lay between the germline ends. Germline V gene data show CDR1 as SGHAT and CDR2 as FQDESV (reference sequence). The CDR3 region is CASSSEGYNEQFF. CDR3 coding DNA: TGTGCCAGCAGCTCAGAGGGATACAATGAGCAGTTCTTC.

V gene TRBV6-1 combines with J gene TRBJ2-7, with D uncertain. This CDR3 comprises 15 residues. The V gene lost 0 bases and the J gene lost 4 bases, with 13 bases spanning the gap. Germline CDR1 reads MNHNS; CDR2 reads SASEGT. DNA of the CDR3: TGTGCCAGCAGTGAAGCGCCCCAAATGAGGTACGAGCAGTACTTC. Translated, it gives CASSEAPQMRYEQYF.

V and J are TRBV6-5 and TRBJ1-1, with unresolved D. This CDR3 spans 14 amino acids. Trimming took 2 bases from V and 0 from J, leaving 7 bases between them. From germline, CDR1 is MNHEY and CDR2 SVGAGI. The CDR3 sequence: CASSYADLNTEAFF. The CDR3 coding sequence is TGTGCCAGCAGTTACGCGGACTTGAACACTGAAGCTTTCTTT.

The rearrangement links TRBV15 to TRBJ1-2; weak D call: TRBD1 (6 bases). V lost 4 bases, J lost 5 bases, and 8 bases lay in between. This CDR3 region has 12 residues. CDR1 is LNHNV and CDR2 is YYDKDF in the germline V gene (reference sequence). The CDR3 spells CATSTTGYGYTF. The CDR3, as DNA: TGTGCCACCAGCACCACAGGGTATGGCTACACCTTC.

This chain links TRBV30 with TRBJ1-1, with D perhaps matching TRBD1 (6 bases). Germline CDR1 and CDR2: GTSNPN and SVGIG (reference sequence). The CDR3 is 11 amino acids. V was pared by 7 bases and J by 7 bases, with 13 bases between. The CDR3 coding sequence is TGTGCCTCGGACAGACGTTTTGAAGCTTTCTTT. Protein: CASDRRFEAFF.

The V and J genes are TRBV4-2 and TRBJ2-2; no firm D call. The CDR3 consists of 15 residues. With 4 bases removed from V and 0 bases from J, the gap between germline ends came to 9 bases. CDR1 is LGHNA, CDR2 YNFKEQ, per germline. The DNA for the CDR3 is TGTGCCAGCAGCCCCGGTGATACGAACACCGGGGAGCTGTTTTTT. Translating it yields CASSPGDTNTGELFF.

This clone has a handful of counts. The chain carries TRBV10-3 and TRBJ2-3, with 8 bases that match TRBD2. The CDR3 covers 15 residues. From germline, CDR1 is ENHRY and CDR2 SYGVKD. With V trimmed by 4 bases and J by 5 bases, 8 bases remained unmatched. CDR3 amino acids: CAISAPGGAEDTQYF. The CDR3 coding sequence is TGTGCCATCAGTGCTCCCGGGGGGGCAGAAGATACGCAGTATTTT.

V and J are TRBV6-5 and TRBJ2-7; the match to TRBD1 covers 7 bases. The CDR3 contains 13 residues. V lost 5 bases, J lost 4 bases, and 5 bases stayed unmatched. Germline V gene sequence: CDR1 MNHEY, CDR2 SVGAGI. In DNA, the CDR3 is TGTGCCAGCAGTGACAGGGCCCCTTACGAGCAGTACTTC. Residues: CASSDRAPYEQYF.

The genes are TRBV7-2 and TRBJ2-3, with D perhaps TRBD2 (5 bases). Germline CDR1 and CDR2: SGHTA and FQGNSA. The CDR3 covers 14 residues. Trimming removed 1 base at V and 7 bases at J, with 12 bases between. For the CDR3, the DNA is TGTGCCAGCAGCTTAGGATCCGGGGTGTATACGCAGTATTTT. It codes for CASSLGSGVYTQYF.

A note on this clone: This specimen includes other DNA sequences encoding the same CDR3. The gene calls are TRBV19 and TRBJ1-1, with unresolved D. The CDR3 is 13 residues long. Germline V gene data show CDR1 as LNHDA and CDR2 as SQIVND (reference sequence). Trimming pared 2 bases from V and 0 bases from J, leaving 4 bases between. DNA for the CDR3: TGTGCCAGTAGTATATCAGTGAACACTGAAGCTTTCTTT. It codes for CASSISVNTEAFF.

This clone occurred once. The rearrangement uses TRBV7-9 and TRBJ1-2, with TRBD1 as a possible D gene (5 bases). V shed 4 bases and J shed 1 base, with 7 bases lying between them. The germline gives CDR1 SEHNR, CDR2 FQNEAQ (reference sequence). This CDR3 contains 13 residues. The CDR3 here is CASSWGGNYGYTF. Here the CDR3 DNA reads TGTGCCAGCAGCTGGGGGGGTAACTATGGCTACACCTTC.

This clone is labeled medium-sized. This rearrangement joins TRBV6-1 to TRBJ1-1, with TRBD1 identical over 8 bases. The J segment lost 4 bases and the V segment lost 0 bases, leaving 4 bases of the junction unmatched. From germline, CDR1 is MNHNS and CDR2 SASEGT. CDR3 size: 15 residues. The CDR3: CASSEAGQGGTEAFF. Written as DNA, the CDR3 is TGTGCCAGCAGTGAAGCAGGACAGGGCGGCACTGAAGCTTTCTTT.

V is TRBV7-2 and J is TRBJ2-3; D is perhaps TRBD2 (5 bases). Germline CDR1 and CDR2: SGHTA and FQGNSA. V lost 5 bases, J lost 0 bases, and 12 bases lay in between. The CDR3 runs to 15 residues. CDR3 bases: TGTGCCAGCAGCCTGACTTGGACTAGCACAGATACGCAGTATTTT. This sequence encodes CASSLTWTSTDTQYF.